This entry lists 29 T cell receptor beta chains sequenced from one sample in a study of vaccination and CD4 T cells after COVID-19. MiXCR, applied by TCRdb to the PCR reads, yields one record per CDR3 protein. The sample consists of roughly 20,000 distinct CDR3 sequences, around three fifths of them appearing once. The specimen comprised CD4+ T cells from blood, sampled after SARS-CoV-2 vaccination. The receptor set was obtained from a human donor who had recovered from COVID-19.

This clonotype was counted a single time. The DNA for the CDR3 is TGTGCCAGCAGCTTAGTACAGGAGGGTGCAGCTTTCTTT. This translates into CASSLVQEGAAFF. The rearrangement links TRBV7-2 to TRBJ1-1, with D perhaps matching TRBD1 (5 bases). CDR1 SGHTA and CDR2 FQGNSA come from the germline V gene. Trimming took off 1 base at V and 10 bases at J, with 13 bases between the two ends. The CDR3 has 13 residues.

This chain uses TRBV11-2 with TRBJ1-2; possible D gene TRBD1, 6 bases. Trimming removed 0 bases from V and 5 bases from J, with 13 bases in between. Germline V gene sequence: CDR1 SGHAT, CDR2 FQNNGV. This CDR3 has 15 amino acids. CDR3 in DNA: TGTGCCAGCAGCTTAGATCCTGGGGGCGGGTATGGCTACACCTTC. Residues: CASSLDPGGGYGYTF.

This chain connects TRBV5-1 to TRBJ2-1; the match to TRBD1 covers 8 bases. The CDR3 is 15 residues long. Germline loops: CDR1 SGHRS, CDR2 YFSETQ. V gave up 0 bases and J gave up 5 bases; unmatched junction bases: 4. CDR3 nucleotides: TGCGCCAGCAGCTTGGACCAGGGGGCACACAATGAGCAGTTCTTC. It translates to CASSLDQGAHNEQFF. Filled out from reference TRBV5-1 and TRBJ2-1, the complete variable domain reads KAGVTQTPRYLIKTRGQQVTLSCSPISGHRSVSWYQQTPGQGLQFLFEYFSETQRNKGNFPGRFSGRQFSNSRSEMNVSTLELGDSALYLCASSLDQGAHNEQFFGPGTRLTVL.

The chain links TRBV20-1 to TRBJ2-1; weak D call: TRBD1 (5 bases). Germline CDR1 and CDR2: DFQATT and SNEGSKA (reference sequence). The V gene lost 1 base and the J gene lost 8 bases, with 21 bases spanning the gap. CDR3 size: 16 residues. CDR3 in amino acids: CSARAPQKGVGHEQFF. The CDR3 nucleotides read TGCAGTGCTAGAGCCCCTCAAAAAGGGGTCGGGCATGAGCAGTTCTTC.

V and J are TRBV5-1 and TRBJ2-5; 7 nucleotides match TRBD2. CDR1 and CDR2 from the germline V gene are SGHRS and YFSETQ. The ends lost 7 bases at V and 5 bases at J; junction bases unmatched: 20. This CDR3 has 17 amino acids. The CDR3 DNA reads as TGCGCCAGCCAAATAACCCCCACCTCCCAGGGAGGGGAGACCCAGTACTTC. Translating it yields CASQITPTSQGGETQYF.

The chain joins TRBV27 to TRBJ2-5; the match to TRBD2 covers 11 bases. Germline lookup yields CDR1 MNHEY and CDR2 SMNVEV (reference sequence). The CDR3 totals 14 residues. After removal of 6 bases from V and 4 bases from J, the junction contained 4 bases not matched to a gene. CDR3 residues: CASRLAGVGETQYF. CDR3 coding DNA: TGTGCCAGCAGACTAGCGGGAGTGGGAGAGACCCAGTACTTC.

The CDR3 is CASRRAKYQETQYF. In nucleotides, the CDR3 is TGTGCCAGCAGGAGGGCCAAGTACCAAGAGACCCAGTACTTC. The chain employs TRBV2 and TRBJ2-5, with D possibly being TRBD2 (5 bases). CDR1 SNHLY and CDR2 FYNNEI come from the germline V gene. The length of the CDR3 is 14 residues. V lost 6 bases to trimming and J lost 0 bases, with 11 bases between them. The variable domain in full, with the rest retrieved from reference TRBV2 and TRBJ2-5, is EPEVTQTPSHQVTQMGQEVILRCVPISNHLYFYWYRQILGQKVEFLVSFYNNEISEKSEIFDDQFSVERPDGSNFTLKIRSTKLEDSAMYFCASRRAKYQETQYFGPGTRLLVL.

The rearrangement uses TRBV28 and TRBJ1-5; the D gene is possibly TRBD1 (5 bases). Germline CDR1 and CDR2: MDHEN and SYDVKM. V lost 5 bases and J lost 0, with 14 bases in between. This CDR3 has 16 amino acids. CDR3 nucleotide sequence: TGTGCCAGCAGTGACCGGGACGGTCATAGCAATCAGCCCCAGCATTTT. The encoded protein is CASSDRDGHSNQPQHF.

The chain carries TRBV20-1 and TRBJ2-7; 10 bases are shared with TRBD2. This CDR3 region has 14 residues. V lost 5 bases, J lost 2 bases, and 6 bases stayed unmatched. The germline gives CDR1 DFQATT, CDR2 SNEGSKA (reference sequence). The CDR3 DNA reads as TGCAGTGCTCCTCAGCTAGCGGGAGCCTACGAGCAGTACTTC. The encoded protein is CSAPQLAGAYEQYF.

This clonotype was detected only a few times. The chain couples TRBV7-2 to TRBJ2-7, with TRBD2 as a possible D gene (5 bases). CDR3 length equals 12 residues. V was clipped by 3 bases and J by 5 bases, with 8 bases between them. The V gene's germline CDR1 is SGHTA and CDR2 FQGNSA. In DNA, the CDR3 is TGTGCCAGCAGCTTTTTAGCGAACGAGCAGTACTTC. It yields the protein CASSFLANEQYF.

The chain couples TRBV28 to TRBJ1-3; D gene unclear. CDR3 size: 14 residues. V lost 3 bases to trimming and J lost 0 bases, with 6 bases between them. Per the germline V gene, CDR1 is MDHEN and CDR2 is SYDVKM. The CDR3 loop is CASSFLDSGNTIYF. CDR3 sequence (DNA): TGTGCCAGCAGTTTTCTGGACTCTGGAAACACCATATATTTT.

This clonotype was found a few times. The chain links TRBV7-2 to TRBJ2-5; D may be TRBD1 (6 bases). The CDR3 has 15 amino acids. Per germline, CDR1 SGHTA and CDR2 FQGNSA. Deletions cut 1 base from V and 3 bases from J, with 12 bases between. CDR3 protein: CASSLVGGAKETQYF. CDR3 nucleotide sequence: TGTGCCAGCAGCTTAGTAGGGGGAGCAAAAGAGACCCAGTACTTC. Together with reference TRBV7-2 and TRBJ2-5, the CDR3 gives the full variable domain: GAGVSQSPSNKVTEKGKDVELRCDPISGHTALYWYRQSLGQGLEFLIYFQGNSAPDKSGLPSDRFSAERTGGSVSTLTIQRTQQEDSAVYLCASSLVGGAKETQYFGPGTRLLVL.

The chain couples TRBV5-1 to TRBJ2-1; 8 bases line up with TRBD1. The CDR3 is 15 residues long. Germline assignment: CDR1 SGHRS and CDR2 YFSETQ. With V trimmed by 4 bases and J by 4 bases, 7 bases remained unmatched. The CDR3 loop reads CASSERQGTYNEQFF. The CDR3 coding sequence is TGCGCCAGCAGCGAAAGACAGGGGACGTACAATGAGCAGTTCTTC.

Of note for this clonotype: One end of the junction does not line up with germline, which may come from a read error. The CDR3 DNA sequence: TGTGCCAGCAGCGCGACTACTGTCCCGGCAGAGACGCAGTATTTT. Translating it yields CASSATTVPAETQYF. The chain joins TRBV7-6 to TRBJ2-3; D perhaps matches TRBD2 (5 bases). Germline V gives CDR1 SGHVS, CDR2 FNYEAQ. The CDR3 is 15 amino acids.

The chain joins TRBV27 to TRBJ2-2, with 11 bases lining up with TRBD2. The V gene end was trimmed by 5 bases and the J gene end by 1 base; junction bases not matched to a gene: 6. The CDR3 is made up of 17 amino acids. Germline CDR1 and CDR2: MNHEY and SMNVEV (reference sequence). The CDR3 bases are TGTGCCAGCAGTCGAAGAACTAGCGGGAGGAACACCGGGGAGCTGTTTTTT. It codes for CASSRRTSGRNTGELFF.

The chain recombines TRBV20-1 with TRBJ2-7, with 7 bases fitting TRBD2. Germline CDR1 reads DFQATT; CDR2 reads SNEGSKA (reference sequence). Trimming cost V 1 base and J 3 bases; bases outside gene matches: 12. This CDR3 comprises 16 residues. CDR3 DNA: TGCAGTGCTAGAGGCCCGGGGGGAAAAGAACTCTACGAGCAGTACTTC. It translates to CSARGPGGKELYEQYF.

This clonotype was seen more than once but under ten times. The chain couples TRBV27 to TRBJ2-2; D unresolved. Looked up from germline, CDR1 is MNHEY and CDR2 is SMNVEV (reference sequence). This CDR3 is built from 11 residues. V was pared by 5 bases and J by 7 bases, with 5 bases between. CDR3 in amino acids: CASSRFGELFF. CDR3 DNA sequence: TGTGCCAGCAGTCGTTTCGGGGAGCTGTTTTTT.

This clonotype was recorded a few times. CDR3 coding DNA: TGTGCCAGCAGCTTACTACCTCCCCCGGTAAACACCATATATTTT. Amino acids: CASSLLPPPVNTIYF. The genes are TRBV7-2 and TRBJ1-3; D uncertain. Germline V gene sequence: CDR1 SGHTA, CDR2 FQGNSA. The CDR3 loop spans 15 amino acids. Trimming shortened V by 2 bases and J by 6 bases, and 14 bases separated the two germline ends.

The chain uses TRBV20-1 and TRBJ2-5, with TRBD2 identical over 9 bases. Germline V CDR1 and CDR2: DFQATT, SNEGSKA (reference sequence). This CDR3 comprises 16 residues. J lost 5 bases, V lost 3 bases, and 13 bases had no gene match. CDR3 sequence (DNA): TGCAGTGCTAGTCCGGCTAGCGGGATCTCTTCGGAGACCCAGTACTTC. It yields the protein CSASPASGISSETQYF.

This clonotype was recorded a few times. The rearrangement links TRBV5-4 to TRBJ2-7; D uncertain. CDR1 SGHNT and CDR2 YYREEE come from the germline V gene (reference sequence). This CDR3 comprises 14 residues. V lost 0 bases to trimming and J lost 3 bases, with 10 bases between them. This CDR3 reads CASSLGHVGYEQYF. Here the CDR3 DNA reads TGTGCCAGCAGCTTGGGGCACGTCGGCTACGAGCAGTACTTC. The variable domain in full, with the rest retrieved from reference TRBV5-4 and TRBJ2-7, is ETGVTQSPTHLIKTRGQQVTLRCSSQSGHNTVSWYQQALGQGPQFIFQYYREEENGRGNFPPRFSGLQFPNYSSELNVNALELDDSALYLCASSLGHVGYEQYFGPGTRLTVT.

The V call is TRBV11-1, the J call TRBJ2-1; 8 nucleotides line up with TRBD2. Germline lookup yields CDR1 SGHAT and CDR2 FQDESV (reference sequence). The V gene end was trimmed by 4 bases and the J gene end by 10 bases; junction bases not matched to a gene: 3. The CDR3 is made up of 12 amino acids. The CDR3 spells CASSSRLAEQFF. The CDR3 nucleotides are TGTGCCAGCAGCTCCAGACTAGCGGAGCAGTTCTTC.

With regard to this clonotype: A much more abundant neighbour one base away suggests this may be a read error. The chain uses TRBV27 and TRBJ2-7; D unresolved. The CDR3 has 13 residues. CDR1 is MNHEY and CDR2 is SMNVEV in the germline V gene (reference sequence). V gave up 9 bases and J gave up 3 bases, with 15 bases separating them. CDR3 bases: TGTGCCAGAAGACCAAACCAAGACTACGAGCAGTACTTC. Residues: CARRPNQDYEQYF.

The V call is TRBV27, the J call TRBJ2-3; TRBD2 agrees at 12 bases. CDR1 and CDR2 from the germline V gene are MNHEY and SMNVEV (reference sequence). The ends lost 2 bases at V and 3 bases at J; junction bases unmatched: 0. CDR3 length equals 15 residues. The CDR3 DNA is TGTGCCAGCAGTTTAGGGACTAGCGGGACAGATACGCAGTATTTT. As protein: CASSLGTSGTDTQYF.

This chain connects TRBV10-3 to TRBJ2-7, with TRBD1 identical over 10 bases. CDR1 is ENHRY and CDR2 is SYGVKD in the germline V gene. The CDR3 contains 20 residues. Trimming at V came to 4 bases and at J to 2 bases, leaving 20 bases not matched to a gene. CDR3 loop: CAISGPISTGGSSYAYEQYF. The CDR3 nucleotides are TGTGCCATCAGTGGCCCCATTTCGACAGGGGGCAGTTCCTACGCCTACGAGCAGTACTTC.

The chain is built from TRBV6-5 and TRBJ2-2, with D possibly called TRBD1 or TRBD2 (5 bases each). The CDR3 spans 15 residues. The germline V gene encodes CDR1 MNHEY and CDR2 SVGAGI. V lost 2 bases and J 1 base, leaving 8 bases between the germline ends. As DNA, the CDR3 is TGTGCCAGCAGTTACGAGGGGTGGAACACCGGGGAGCTGTTTTTT. Translated, it gives CASSYEGWNTGELFF.

There are a few counts of this clonotype. V is TRBV6-1 and J is TRBJ1-1; 8 bases match TRBD1. The CDR3 totals 14 residues. The junction had 5 bases not matched to a gene; V was cut back by 5 bases and J by 3 bases. The germline V gene encodes CDR1 MNHNS and CDR2 SASEGT. The DNA of the CDR3 is TGTGCCAGCAGTCCCCTGGACAGGGACACTGAAGCTTTCTTT. Translation: CASSPLDRDTEAFF.

The table lists this clonotype with a count of one. The junction shows a germline mismatch at one end, possibly a read error. This rearrangement joins TRBV20-1 to TRBJ1-1; D unclear. There are 12 residues in the CDR3. The V gene's germline CDR1 is DFQATT and CDR2 SNEGSKA (reference sequence). The DNA of the CDR3 is TGCAGTGCTAGCCAGAGGAACATTGAAGCTTTCTTT. Translating it yields CSASQRNIEAFF.

This clonotype showed up just a few times. The chain employs TRBV20-1 and TRBJ2-3; the D is unclear. The CDR3 is made up of 14 amino acids. CDR1 DFQATT and CDR2 SNEGSKA come from the germline V gene (reference sequence). Trimming removed 0 bases at V and 0 bases at J, with 7 bases between. In DNA form, the CDR3 reads TGCAGTGCTAGAGATCTGACGAGCACAGATACGCAGTATTTT. Translation gives CSARDLTSTDTQYF.

This clonotype has a handful of counts. Here the CDR3 reads CASSYGGFNEKLFF. In nucleotides, the CDR3 is TGTGCCAGCAGCTACGGGGGATTTAATGAAAAACTGTTTTTT. The genes are TRBV27 and TRBJ1-4; a possible D gene is TRBD1 (5 bases). Trimming removed 6 bases at V and 4 bases at J, with 12 bases between. The CDR3 contains 14 residues. The V gene's germline CDR1 is MNHEY and CDR2 SMNVEV (reference sequence).